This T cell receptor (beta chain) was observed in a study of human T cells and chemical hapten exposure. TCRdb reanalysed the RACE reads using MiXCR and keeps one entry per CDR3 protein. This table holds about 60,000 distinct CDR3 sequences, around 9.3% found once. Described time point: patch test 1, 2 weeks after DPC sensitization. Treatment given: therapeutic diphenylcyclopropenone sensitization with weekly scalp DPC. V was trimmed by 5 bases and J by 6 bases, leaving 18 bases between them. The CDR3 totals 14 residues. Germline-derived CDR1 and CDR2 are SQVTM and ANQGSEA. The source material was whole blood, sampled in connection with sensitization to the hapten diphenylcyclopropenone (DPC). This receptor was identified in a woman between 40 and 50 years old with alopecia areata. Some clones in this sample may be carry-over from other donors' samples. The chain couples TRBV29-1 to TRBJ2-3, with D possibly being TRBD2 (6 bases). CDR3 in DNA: TGCAGCGTTCGGAGGCGGGGCGCGCAGGATACGCAGTATTTT. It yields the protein CSVRRRGAQDTQYF.